The sequence of this T cell receptor (beta chain) was determined in a study of T cells expressing NK-cell markers. The CDR3 sequence is 13 residues long. Per the germline V gene, CDR1 is SGHRS and CDR2 is YFSETQ. TCRdb reanalyzed the 5' RACE reads, giving one entry per CDR3 protein sequence and no DNA. In all, the sample yields about 260,000 distinct CDR3 sequences. The chain combines TRBV5-1 with TRBJ2-6; the D call of TRBD1 rests on TCRdb alone, since no DNA is present to check it. The material sequenced was blood T cells: a sorted CD56 or NKG2C T cell subset, CD4+ or CD8+ T cells, or bulk PBMC T cells (not recorded which). This TCR derives from a man younger than 30 in good health. The CDR3 reads CASRETGQSVLTF.